This T cell receptor beta chain is from a study of blood T cell repertoires in COVID-19. Study in general: Acute-phase and convalescent COVID-19 samples originated in the United States, Italy and Spain. T cells, B-cell-depleted T cells, or PBMCs provided the cDNA or gDNA that served as material.

CDR1 and CDR2 (germline): MNHEY, SVGAGI. This CDR3 contains 14 residues. V lost 4 bases and J lost 11; bases outside the gene matches: 8. Source study methods: From reference gene primer amplification, estimates of nucleated cell counts were derived. Using immunoSEQ multiplex PCR, the repertoire was profiled, and TCRdb retains in-frame clones only, with some absent. V and J calls and clone size follow that table, whereas D and trimming were derived from the DNA. This sample yields roughly 36,000 clones, of which around 87% are seen a single time; 24% belongs to the top ten. The sample consisted of peripheral blood. J is TRBJ1-6 and V is TRBV6-5; 7 bases align to TRBD1. The receptor was derived from a man aged 45-60 years with active or convalescent COVID-19. CDR3 bases: TGTGCCAGCAGTTCCCCGACAGGGTCCACACCCCTCCACTTT. Translation gives CASSSPTGSTPLHF.